This TCR beta chain was profiled in a study of blood T cell repertoires in COVID-19. Study-level background: Both acute and convalescent COVID-19 samples were obtained from the United States, Italy and Spain. PBMCs, B-cell-depleted T cells, or T cells were the source of the cDNA or gDNA that made up the material.

Sequencing used immunoSEQ multiplex PCR; TCRdb keeps in-frame clones, though not all of them. Of roughly 100,000 clones detected, about 90% appear once; the ten largest clones hold about 3.5%. This CDR3 spans 14 amino acids. V was pared by 2 bases and J by 0 bases, with 8 bases between. In germline, CDR1 is GTSNPN, CDR2 SVGIG (reference sequence). The sequence derives from a human donor in a cohort sampled during active COVID-19. The chain employs TRBV30 and TRBJ2-1; the D is unclear. Material: peripheral blood. DNA of the CDR3: TGTGCCTGGAGTCCCCGGAGCTCCTACAATGAGCAGTTCTTC. Translated, it gives CAWSPRSSYNEQFF.